The sample holds a few counts of the clone carrying this T cell receptor beta chain. Antigen specificity is unknown. Both TCR beta VDJ combination and CDR3 sequence profiling were carried out. Genomic DNA was the template for this profiling. TCRdb re-called the reads with MiXCR, one entry per CDR3 protein. The sample has around 200,000 distinct CDR3 sequences, less than 75% seen once; the top ten hold roughly three fifths. These data originate in a study of CD8+CD57+ T cells in acquired aplastic anemia. The CDR3 spans 13 residues. V was cut by 6 bases and J by 1 base, with 9 bases left in between. An expansion of CD8+CD57+ cells by flow cytometry had been shown in patients chosen for sequencing. Patients, without exception, had severe acquired aplastic anemia. Study-level results: Between the patient and control groups, CD8+ Simpson's diversity did not differ significantly.

Sequencing used sorted CD4+, CD8+, or CD8+CD57+ T cells (not recorded which) from PBMCs. V is TRBV12-3 or TRBV12-4 and J is TRBJ1-2; unclear D gene. This receptor was identified in a human donor with aplastic anemia. The CDR3 nucleotides are TGTGCCAGCAGCTCGGTCCTTAACTATGGCTACACCTTC. This gives the protein CASSSVLNYGYTF.